What follows are 18 T cell receptor beta chains derived from one specimen sequenced in a study of T cells in tuberculosis. Libraries were prepared by immunoSEQ multiplex PCR; TCRdb keeps only in-frame clonotypes and omits some of them. This repertoire shows roughly 30,000 clones, about nine tenths found once; its top ten account for 2% to 2.5%. The sequencing sample was made of PBMCs. The receptors derive from a donor aged 10 to 29 with latent tuberculosis or without tuberculosis infection.

The V call is TRBV5-6, the J call TRBJ1-5; D not certain. CDR3 length: 16 amino acids. In germline, CDR1 is SGHDT, CDR2 YYEEEE. With 0 bases removed from V and 2 bases from J, the gap between germline ends came to 12 bases. The CDR3 bases are TGTGCCAGCAGCTTGGCCGCGGGAGGTGGCAATCAGCCCCAGCATTTT. Translating it yields CASSLAAGGGNQPQHF.

The CDR3 DNA sequence: TGTGCCAGCAGCTTGGCCGCGGAATCTTACGAGCAGTACTTC. This translates into CASSLAAESYEQYF. This chain uses TRBV5-5 with TRBJ2-7, with no clear D. V shed 0 bases and J shed 4 bases, with 11 bases lying between them. The germline V gene has CDR1 SGHKS and CDR2 YYEKEE (reference sequence). This CDR3 contains 14 residues.

The gene calls are TRBV6-5 and TRBJ1-3, with 8 positions matching TRBD1. Germline V gene sequence: CDR1 MNHEY, CDR2 SVGAGI. The CDR3 has 15 amino acids. V shed 0 bases and J 2 bases; nucleotides not matched to a gene: 0. The CDR3 DNA reads TGTGCCAGCAGTTACTCGACAGGGGCTGGAAACACCATATATTTT. As protein: CASSYSTGAGNTIYF.

The rearrangement uses TRBV5-8 and TRBJ2-7; 8 nucleotides match TRBD2. The CDR3 is made up of 16 amino acids. V lost 4 bases, J lost 7 bases, and 16 bases stayed unmatched. Germline V CDR1 and CDR2: SGHTS, YDEGEE. In DNA form, the CDR3 reads TGTGCCAGCAGCCCCCGGGGGCTAGCGGGCTCATATGAGCAGTACTTC. Translating gives CASSPRGLAGSYEQYF.

The V call is TRBV11-2, the J call TRBJ2-1; TRBD2 aligns across 14 bases. With V trimmed by 5 bases and J by 8 bases, 14 bases remained unmatched. CDR1 is SGHAT and CDR2 is FQNNGV in the germline V gene. CDR3 size: 18 residues. The CDR3 reads CASSEWPTSGRALDEQFF. CDR3 bases: TGTGCCAGCAGCGAATGGCCGACTAGCGGGAGGGCCTTAGATGAGCAGTTCTTC.

This clone showed up just once. CDR3 region: CASSLGPGFSAQHF. In DNA form, the CDR3 reads TGTGCCAGCAGCTTGGGACCGGGTTTCTCGGCCCAGCATTTT. V usage is TRBV5-6 and J usage is TRBJ1-5; the D is unclear. Germline CDR1 SGHDT, CDR2 YYEEEE. The V end lost 0 bases, the J end lost 11 bases, and 15 bases lay between the germline ends. The CDR3 runs to 14 residues.

The V and J genes are TRBV28 and TRBJ2-2; D possibly corresponds to TRBD2 (5 bases). CDR1 is MDHEN and CDR2 is SYDVKM in the germline V gene. This CDR3 has 14 residues. V was clipped by 3 bases and J by 8 bases, with 13 bases between them. The CDR3 is CASSFRGNQGELFF. CDR3 nucleotide sequence: TGTGCCAGCAGTTTTAGAGGGAATCAGGGGGAGCTGTTTTTT.

The J gene is TRBJ1-4, the V gene TRBV4-3; 9 nucleotides line up with TRBD1. V was pared by 3 bases and J by 10 bases, with 6 bases of the junction left unmatched. CDR3 length: 14 residues. Per germline, CDR1 LGHNA and CDR2 YSLEER. CDR3 residues: CASSQIQGAGKLFF. As DNA, the CDR3 is TGCGCCAGCAGCCAGATACAGGGGGCAGGAAAACTGTTTTTT.

The V and J genes are TRBV9 and TRBJ1-6; 10 bases align to TRBD1. With V trimmed by 3 bases and J by 6 bases, 3 bases remained unmatched. The CDR3 length is 15 residues. Germline CDR1 reads SGDLS; CDR2 reads YYNGEE. For the CDR3, the DNA is TGTGCCAGCAGCGATGGACAGGGGGGTAATTCACCCCTCCACTTT. Encoded protein: CASSDGQGGNSPLHF.

V is TRBV19 and J is TRBJ1-5, with D tentatively TRBD1 (5 bases). V shed 6 bases and J shed 5 bases, with 11 bases lying between them. The CDR3 is made up of 13 amino acids. Looked up from germline, CDR1 is LNHDA and CDR2 is SQIVND (reference sequence). In DNA, the CDR3 is TGTGCCAGTAGCCGACAGCTCGATCAGCCCCAGCATTTT. Protein product: CASSRQLDQPQHF.

The CDR3 DNA is TGCGCCAGCAGCCAAGATTGGGTCGATCGGGCTAGCGGCGCCGGGGAGCTGTTTTTT. Residues: CASSQDWVDRASGAGELFF. The rearrangement joins TRBV4-3 to TRBJ2-2, with 7 bases matching TRBD2. This CDR3 is built from 19 residues. Germline V gene lookup returns CDR1 LGHNA and CDR2 YSLEER. With V trimmed by 0 bases and J by 6 bases, 16 bases remained unmatched.

V gene TRBV6-5 combines with J gene TRBJ2-1, with 9 bases fitting TRBD2. The V gene's germline CDR1 is MNHEY and CDR2 SVGAGI. The junction had 4 bases not matched to a gene; V was cut back by 0 bases and J by 4 bases. The CDR3 is made up of 16 amino acids. The DNA for the CDR3 is TGTGCCAGCAGTTACTCCGGGACTAGCCGATACAATGAGCAGTTCTTC. This translates into CASSYSGTSRYNEQFF.

This clone has just a few counts. The gene calls are TRBV19 and TRBJ2-5; 8 nucleotides agree with TRBD2. The CDR3 is made up of 16 amino acids. The germline V gene encodes CDR1 LNHDA and CDR2 SQIVND (reference sequence). Germline trimming cut 8 bases from V and 7 bases from J; bases unmatched to any gene: 18. The CDR3 is CASSPGGILMLGTQYF. In DNA, the CDR3 is TGTGCCAGTTCTCCGGGGGGGATATTGATGTTAGGGACCCAGTACTTC.

This clone has a single count. This chain joins TRBV12-1 and TRBJ2-2; no check of the table's D call, TRBD1, against the DNA was made. TRBV12-1 is termed a pseudogene. The CDR3 totals 19 residues. CDR3 DNA: TGTGCCAGCAGCTTGGCTACCAGGGGGACAGGGCCAAACACCGGGGAGCTGTTTTTT. Translated, it gives CASSLATRGTGPNTGELFF.

The chain combines TRBV19 with TRBJ2-2; D uncertain. The V end lost 7 bases, the J end lost 5 bases, and 5 bases lay between the germline ends. CDR1 and CDR2 from the germline V gene are LNHDA and SQIVND (reference sequence). This CDR3 comprises 11 residues. In DNA, the CDR3 is TGTGCCAGTAAGAGGACCGGGGAGCTGTTTTTT. As protein: CASKRTGELFF.

This chain links TRBV19 with TRBJ2-2, with TRBD2 identical over 14 bases. Trimming removed 6 bases from V and 0 bases from J; junction bases left unmatched: 6. Germline CDR1 and CDR2: LNHDA and SQIVND (reference sequence). CDR3 size: 18 residues. The CDR3 coding sequence is TGTGCCAGTAGGCCCGGACTAGCGGGAGGATCGAACACCGGGGAGCTGTTTTTT. Protein product: CASRPGLAGGSNTGELFF.

The rearrangement joins TRBV30 to TRBJ2-5, with D perhaps matching TRBD2 (7 bases). The better agreement between TRBJ2-7 and the DNA end casts doubt on the J call. The CDR3 runs 14 residues. CDR1 is GTSNPN and CDR2 is SVGIG in the germline V gene (reference sequence). CDR3: CASGGGLISYEQYF. The CDR3 DNA reads as TGTGCCTCGGGCGGGGGCCTGATCTCCTACGAGCAGTACTTC.

This chain links TRBV6-6 with TRBJ1-1, with 8 bases lining up with TRBD1. CDR1 is MNHNY and CDR2 is SVGAGI in the germline V gene (reference sequence). This CDR3 region has 15 residues. J lost 3 bases, V lost 7 bases, and 10 bases had no gene match. As DNA, the CDR3 is TGTGCCAGCACCCTCCCCCAGGGGGCGGACACTGAAGCTTTCTTT. Protein: CASTLPQGADTEAFF.